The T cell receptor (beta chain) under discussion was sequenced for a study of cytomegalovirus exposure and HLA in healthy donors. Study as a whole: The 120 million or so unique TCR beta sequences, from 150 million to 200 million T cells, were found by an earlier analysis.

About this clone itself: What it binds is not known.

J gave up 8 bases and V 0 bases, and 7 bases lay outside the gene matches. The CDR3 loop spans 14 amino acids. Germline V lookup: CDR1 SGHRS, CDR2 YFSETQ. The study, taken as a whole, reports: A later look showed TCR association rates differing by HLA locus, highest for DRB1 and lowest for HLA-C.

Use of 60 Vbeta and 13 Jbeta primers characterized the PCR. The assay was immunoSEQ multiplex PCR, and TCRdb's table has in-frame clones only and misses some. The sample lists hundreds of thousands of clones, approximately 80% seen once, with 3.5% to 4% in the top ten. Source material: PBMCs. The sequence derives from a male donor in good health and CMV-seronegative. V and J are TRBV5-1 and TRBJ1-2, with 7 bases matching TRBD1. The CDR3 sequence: CASSLGQGTGGYTF. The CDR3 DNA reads TGCGCCAGCAGCTTGGGACAGGGTACAGGAGGCTACACCTTC.